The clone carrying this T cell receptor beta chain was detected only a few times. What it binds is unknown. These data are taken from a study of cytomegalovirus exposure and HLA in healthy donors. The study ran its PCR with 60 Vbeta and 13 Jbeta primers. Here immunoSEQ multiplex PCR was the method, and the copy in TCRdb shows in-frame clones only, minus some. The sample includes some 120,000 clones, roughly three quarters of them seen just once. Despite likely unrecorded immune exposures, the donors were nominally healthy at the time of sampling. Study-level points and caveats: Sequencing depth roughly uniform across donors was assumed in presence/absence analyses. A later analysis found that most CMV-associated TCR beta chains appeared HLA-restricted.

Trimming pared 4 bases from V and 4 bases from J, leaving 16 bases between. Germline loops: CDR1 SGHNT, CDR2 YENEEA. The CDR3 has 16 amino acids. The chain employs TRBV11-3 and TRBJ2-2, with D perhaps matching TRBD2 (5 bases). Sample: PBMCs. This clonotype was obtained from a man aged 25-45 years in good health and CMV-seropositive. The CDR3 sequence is CASSSVGLYLTGELFF. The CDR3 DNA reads TGTGCCAGCAGCTCCGTCGGACTTTATCTCACCGGGGAGCTGTTTTTT.